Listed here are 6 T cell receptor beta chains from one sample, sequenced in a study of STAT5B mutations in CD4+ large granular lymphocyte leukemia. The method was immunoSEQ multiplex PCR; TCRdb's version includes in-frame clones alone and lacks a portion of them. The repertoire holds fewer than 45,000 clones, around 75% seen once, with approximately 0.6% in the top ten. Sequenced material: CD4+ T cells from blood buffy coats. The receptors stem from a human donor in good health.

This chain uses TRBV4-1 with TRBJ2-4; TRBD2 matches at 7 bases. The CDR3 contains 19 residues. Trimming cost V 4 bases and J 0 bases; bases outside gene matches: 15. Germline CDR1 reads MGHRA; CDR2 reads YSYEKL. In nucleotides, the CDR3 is TGCGCCAGCAGCCCCCGGGGAACTAGCGCCTCACTAGCCAAAAACATTCAGTACTTC. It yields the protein CASSPRGTSASLAKNIQYF.

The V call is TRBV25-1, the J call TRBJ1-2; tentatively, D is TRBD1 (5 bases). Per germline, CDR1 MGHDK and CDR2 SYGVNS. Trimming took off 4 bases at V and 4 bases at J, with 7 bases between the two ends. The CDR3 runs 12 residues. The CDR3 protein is CASSGQLYGYTF. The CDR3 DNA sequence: TGTGCCAGCAGTGGACAGCTCTATGGCTACACCTTC.

The CDR3 loop reads CASSLTRPSYEQYF. CDR3 sequence (DNA): TGCGCCAGCAGCCTAACCAGACCATCCTACGAGCAGTACTTC. The V gene is TRBV5-1, the J gene TRBJ2-7; unclear D gene. Looked up from germline, CDR1 is SGHRS and CDR2 is YFSETQ. CDR3 length: 14 residues. V was clipped by 4 bases and J by 1 base, with 12 bases between them.

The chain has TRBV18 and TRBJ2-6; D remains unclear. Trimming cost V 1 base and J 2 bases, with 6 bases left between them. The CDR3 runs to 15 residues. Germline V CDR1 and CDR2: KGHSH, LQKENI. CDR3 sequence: CASSPRDAGANVLTF. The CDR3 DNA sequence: TGTGCCAGCTCACCACGAGACGCTGGGGCCAACGTCCTGACTTTC.

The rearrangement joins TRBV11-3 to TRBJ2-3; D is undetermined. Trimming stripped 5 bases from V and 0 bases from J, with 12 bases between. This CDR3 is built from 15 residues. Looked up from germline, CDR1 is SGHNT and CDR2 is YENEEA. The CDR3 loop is CASSRHTSSTDTQYF. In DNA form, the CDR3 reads TGTGCCAGCAGCCGACACACCTCTAGCACAGATACGCAGTATTTT. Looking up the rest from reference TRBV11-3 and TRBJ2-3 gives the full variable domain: EAGVVQSPRYKIIEKKQPVAFWCNPISGHNTLYWYLQNLGQGPELLIRYENEEAVDDSQLPKDRFSAERLKGVDSTLKIQPAELGDSAVYLCASSRHTSSTDTQYFGPGTRLTVL.

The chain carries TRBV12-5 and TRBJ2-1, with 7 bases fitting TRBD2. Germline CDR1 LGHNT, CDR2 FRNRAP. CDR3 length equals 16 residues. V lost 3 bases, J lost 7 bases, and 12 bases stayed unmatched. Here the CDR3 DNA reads TGTGCTAGTGGTTTAGGAGCGGGGTCCCTCGGTAATGAGCAGTTCTTC. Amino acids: CASGLGAGSLGNEQFF.